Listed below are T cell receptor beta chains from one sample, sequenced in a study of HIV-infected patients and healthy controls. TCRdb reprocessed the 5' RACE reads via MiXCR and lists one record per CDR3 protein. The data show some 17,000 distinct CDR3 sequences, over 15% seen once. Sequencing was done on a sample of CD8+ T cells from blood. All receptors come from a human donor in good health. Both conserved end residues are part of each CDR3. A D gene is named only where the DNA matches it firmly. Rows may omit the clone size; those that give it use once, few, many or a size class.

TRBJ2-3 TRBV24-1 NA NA TGTGCCACGAGAGGAAGCTTAGGCACAGATGCGCAGTATTTT CATRGSLGTDAQYF
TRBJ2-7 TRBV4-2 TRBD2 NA TGTGCCAGCAGCCAACCGCTAGCGGGAGGGACCTCCTACGAGCAGTACTTC CASSQPLAGGTSYEQYF
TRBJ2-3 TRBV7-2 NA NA TGTGCCAGCAGTCAACAGCTCACAGATACGCAGTATTTT CASSQQLTDTQYF
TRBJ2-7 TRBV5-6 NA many TGTGCCAGCTCCCTGACCGAGGACCAGGGAAGCGGGTACTTC CASSLTEDQGSGYF
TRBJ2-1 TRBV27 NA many TGTGCCAGCAGAACTCCCACAGGGTTAGGGGATGAGCAGTTCTTC CASRTPTGLGDEQFF
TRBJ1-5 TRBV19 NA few TGTGCCAGTAGTATTCGACGGGCAAGCAATCAGCCCCAGCATTTT CASSIRRASNQPQHF
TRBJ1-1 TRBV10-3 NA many TGTGCCATCAGTGAGTATCGTGAAGCTTTCTTT CAISEYREAFF
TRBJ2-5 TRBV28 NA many TGTGCCAGCAGCCCACTTTGGGAGACCCAGTACTTC CASSPLWETQYF
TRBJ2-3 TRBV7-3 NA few TGTGCCAGCAGCTACACAGGGAGCCCGGATACGCAGTATTTT CASSYTGSPDTQYF
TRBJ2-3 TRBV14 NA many TGTGCCAGCAGCCCTCGGATGCACACAGATACGCAGTATTTT CASSPRMHTDTQYF
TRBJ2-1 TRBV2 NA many TGTGCCAGCAGTGCAGAGACTGGATACAATGAGCAGTTCTTC CASSAETGYNEQFF
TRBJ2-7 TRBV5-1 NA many TGCGCCAGCAGCTTGGGCGGGGAGCAGTACTTC CASSLGGEQYF
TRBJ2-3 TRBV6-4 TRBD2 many TGTGCCAGCAGCGTGACTAGCGACACAGATACGCAGTATTTT CASSVTSDTDTQYF
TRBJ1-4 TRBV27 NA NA TGTGCCAGCAGTTACAGGGCAGCTAATGAAAAACTGTTTTTT CASSYRAANEKLFF
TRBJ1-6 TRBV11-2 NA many TGTGCCAGCAGCTTACCATCTTCACCCCTCCACTTT CASSLPSSPLHF
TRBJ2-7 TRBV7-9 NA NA TGTGCCAGCAGCTTAGCCACGTCTTCGGAGTACTTC CASSLATSSEYF
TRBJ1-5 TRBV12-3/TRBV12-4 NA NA TGTGCCAGCAGTTCCGCGAGGAGCAATCAGCCCCAGCATTTT CASSSARSNQPQHF
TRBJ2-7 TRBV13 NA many TGTGCCAGCAGCCTGCTCAACGGCTACGAGCAGTACTTC CASSLLNGYEQYF
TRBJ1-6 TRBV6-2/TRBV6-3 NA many TGTGCCAGCAGCCCCGGACATATCGATAATTCACCCCTCCACTTT CASSPGHIDNSPLHF
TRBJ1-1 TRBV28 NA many TGTGCCAGCAGTTGGAGTCGGGAGAACACTGAAGCTTTCTTT CASSWSRENTEAFF
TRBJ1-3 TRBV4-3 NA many TGCGCCAGCAGCCAAGTTATAGGTTACGGGACACCGATCTCTGGAAACACCATATATTTT CASSQVIGYGTPISGNTIYF
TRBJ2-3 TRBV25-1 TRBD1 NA TGTGCCAGCAGGGGACAGGGGCCCACAGATACGCAGTATTTT CASRGQGPTDTQYF
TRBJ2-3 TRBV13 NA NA TGTGCCAGCAGCGCCCCATCAGATACGCAGTATTTT CASSAPSDTQYF
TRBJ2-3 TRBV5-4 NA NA TGTGCCAGCAGCTCGGGTAGGGGCCCAGATACGCAGTATTTT CASSSGRGPDTQYF
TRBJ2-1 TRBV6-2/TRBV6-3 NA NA TGTGCCAGCAGTGGACTAATCTACAATGAGCAGTTCTTC CASSGLIYNEQFF
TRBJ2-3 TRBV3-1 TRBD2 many TGTGCCAGCGAGTTAGCGGGGAAAACTAGCACAGATACGCAGTATTTT CASELAGKTSTDTQYF
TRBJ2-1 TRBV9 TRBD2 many TGTGCCAGCAGCTCCCCGCTGAGAGCGGGAGGAGACAATGAGCAGTTCTTC CASSSPLRAGGDNEQFF
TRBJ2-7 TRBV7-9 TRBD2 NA TGTGCCAGCAGCTTACCACTAGCGGGAGTCCCCGAGCAGTACTTC CASSLPLAGVPEQYF
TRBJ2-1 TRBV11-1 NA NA TGTGCCAGCAGCTCGTGGCAAAGAACCAACAATGAGCAGTTCTTC CASSSWQRTNNEQFF
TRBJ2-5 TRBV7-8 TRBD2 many TGTGCCAGCAGCTTTGGGGTCGGGGGGGCGAAGGAGACCCAGTACTTC CASSFGVGGAKETQYF
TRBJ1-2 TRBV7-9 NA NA TGTGCCAGCAGCTTAGCGCTGGACTATGGCTACACCTTC CASSLALDYGYTF
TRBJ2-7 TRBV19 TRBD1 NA TGTGCCAGTAGTTTCACAGGGGGCGGCTACGAGCAGTACTTC CASSFTGGGYEQYF
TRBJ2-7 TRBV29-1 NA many TGCAGCGTTAGGGGGGACTCCTACGAGCAGTACTTC CSVRGDSYEQYF
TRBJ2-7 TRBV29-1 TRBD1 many TGCAGCGTTGCATCAGCTCAGGGGGTCCGGGGCGAGCAGTACTTC CSVASAQGVRGEQYF
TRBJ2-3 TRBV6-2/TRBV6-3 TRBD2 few TGTGCCAGCAGTTACCCCCGACTAGCGGGGGGGCCTACAGATACGCAGTATTTT CASSYPRLAGGPTDTQYF
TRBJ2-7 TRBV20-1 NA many TGCAGTGCTATCAATCGGGATTTGGCAACCTACGAGCAGTACTTC CSAINRDLATYEQYF
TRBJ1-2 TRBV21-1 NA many TGTGCCAGCAGCAAAGCGGGAACAGGGGTTACGGCTAACTATGGCTACACCTTC CASSKAGTGVTANYGYTF
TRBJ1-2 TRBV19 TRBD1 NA TGTGCCAGTAGTATAACAAACGTCGGACAGGGAAGACCTAACTATGGCTACACCTTC CASSITNVGQGRPNYGYTF
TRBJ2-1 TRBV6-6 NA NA TGTGCCAGCACCCAACAAGAGAACAATGAGCAGTTCTTC CASTQQENNEQFF
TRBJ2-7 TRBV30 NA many TGTGCCTGGAGTGCGGTCTATTACGAGCAGTACTTC CAWSAVYYEQYF
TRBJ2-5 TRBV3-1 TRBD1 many TGTGCCAGCAGCCCCCTGGACAGGGAAGAAGAGACCCAGTACTTC CASSPLDREEETQYF
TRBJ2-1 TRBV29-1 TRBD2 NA TGCAGCGCTGCGCTCGGGACTAGCTATCCTGAGCAGTTCTTC CSAALGTSYPEQFF
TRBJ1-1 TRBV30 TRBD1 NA TGTGCCTGGAGTGTCACAGGGGGTTACACTGAAGCTTTCTTT CAWSVTGGYTEAFF
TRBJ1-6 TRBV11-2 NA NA TGTGCCAGCAGCCACCTGGACGGAACTAATTCACCCCTCCACTTT CASSHLDGTNSPLHF
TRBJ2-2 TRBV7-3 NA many TGTGCCAGCAGCCCATTGACTCAGGACACCGGGGAGCTGTTTTTT CASSPLTQDTGELFF
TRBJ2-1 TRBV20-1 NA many TGCAGTGCTGCAGACGGTAGCTCCTACAATGAGCAGTTCTTC CSAADGSSYNEQFF
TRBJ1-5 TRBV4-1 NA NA TGCGCCAGCAGCCAAGTTCTGACAGAGAATCAGCCCCAGCATTTT CASSQVLTENQPQHF
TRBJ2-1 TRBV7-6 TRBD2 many TGTGCCAGCAGCTTAGGACTAGCGGGACCACCCAATGAGCAGTTCTTC CASSLGLAGPPNEQFF
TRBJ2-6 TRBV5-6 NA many TGTGCCAGCAGCACGGACAGCCGCTCTGGGGCCAACGTCCTGACTTTC CASSTDSRSGANVLTF
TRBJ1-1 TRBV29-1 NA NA TGCAGCGCTCGAGACGTCACAGGGCTAAACACTGAAGCTTTCTTT CSARDVTGLNTEAFF
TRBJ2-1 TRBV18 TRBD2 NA TGTGCCAGCTCACCCCCTGTTGAAGCGGGGGCGTACAATGAGCAGTTCTTC CASSPPVEAGAYNEQFF
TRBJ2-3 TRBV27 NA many TGTGCCAGCAGTTTATCCCCAGGGTCAGATACGCAGTATTTT CASSLSPGSDTQYF
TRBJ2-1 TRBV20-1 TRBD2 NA TGCAGTGCTTCCGCTACTAGCGGGTACAATGAGCAGTTCTTC CSASATSGYNEQFF
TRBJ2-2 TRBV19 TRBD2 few TGTGCCAGTAGTATAGATCCTAGCGGGACTGCTGGGGGGGAGCTGTTTTTT CASSIDPSGTAGGELFF
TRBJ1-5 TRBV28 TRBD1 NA TGTGCCAGCAGTTCACCCGGGACAGCGGGCTTTAGGGATCAGCCCCAGCATTTT CASSSPGTAGFRDQPQHF